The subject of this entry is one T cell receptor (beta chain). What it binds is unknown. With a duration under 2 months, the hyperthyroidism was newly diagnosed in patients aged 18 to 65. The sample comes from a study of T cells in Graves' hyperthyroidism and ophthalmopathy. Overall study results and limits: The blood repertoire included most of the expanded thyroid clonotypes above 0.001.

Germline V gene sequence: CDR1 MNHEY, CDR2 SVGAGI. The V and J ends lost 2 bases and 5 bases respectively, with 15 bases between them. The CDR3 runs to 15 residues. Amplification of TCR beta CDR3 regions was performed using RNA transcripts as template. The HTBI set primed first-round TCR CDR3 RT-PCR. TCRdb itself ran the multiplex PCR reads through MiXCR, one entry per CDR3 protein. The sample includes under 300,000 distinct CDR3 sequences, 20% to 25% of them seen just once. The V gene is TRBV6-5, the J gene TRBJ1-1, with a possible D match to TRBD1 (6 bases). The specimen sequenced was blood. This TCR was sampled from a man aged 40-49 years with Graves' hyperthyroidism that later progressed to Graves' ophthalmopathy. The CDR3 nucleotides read TGTGCCAGCAGTTACAGTGGGCGGAGGGGGACTGAAGCTTTCTTT. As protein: CASSYSGRRGTEAFF.